A single sample gave rise to the 22 T cell receptor beta chains below, sequenced in a study of radiotherapy plus CTLA-4 blockade in lung cancer. TCRdb's copy holds only in-frame clones and misses some; the assay was immunoSEQ multiplex PCR. The repertoire holds around 59,000 clones, about 72% seen once, with about 8% in the top ten. The sequencing here drew on peripheral blood, taken from a patient treated with radiotherapy plus ipilimumab. All receptors come from a human donor with non-small cell lung cancer whose response to radiotherapy plus ipilimumab could not be evaluated.

The rearrangement joins TRBV2 to TRBJ2-2, with 11 bases aligning to TRBD2. Germline V gene data show CDR1 as SNHLY and CDR2 as FYNNEI. The CDR3 spans 17 residues. The V segment lost 5 bases and the J segment 1 base; nucleotides outside the gene matches: 6. Here the CDR3 DNA reads TGTGCCAGCAGTCCATCGACTAGCGGGGTGAACACCGGGGAGCTGTTTTTT. It yields the protein CASSPSTSGVNTGELFF.

The gene calls are TRBV21-1 and TRBJ2-7; the D call of TRBD1 is as the table states it, not checked on the DNA. TRBV21-1 is a pseudogene. The CDR3 covers 14 residues. The CDR3 coding sequence is TGTGCCAGCAGCGGGGACAGGGTTTGGGGCGAGCAGTACTTC. It specifies CASSGDRVWGEQYF.

The chain combines TRBV5-1 with TRBJ2-3; 12 bases are a match to TRBD2. J lost 6 bases, V lost 5 bases, and 4 bases had no gene match. CDR1 is SGHRS and CDR2 is YFSETQ in the germline V gene. CDR3 length: 14 residues. DNA of the CDR3: TGCGCCAGCAGACTAGCGGGAGGAGGGGATACGCAGTATTTT. Translated: CASRLAGGGDTQYF. Full variable domain (missing parts from reference TRBV5-1 and TRBJ2-3): KAGVTQTPRYLIKTRGQQVTLSCSPISGHRSVSWYQQTPGQGLQFLFEYFSETQRNKGNFPGRFSGRQFSNSRSEMNVSTLELGDSALYLCASRLAGGGDTQYFGPGTRLTVL.

The rearrangement links TRBV28 to TRBJ2-6; 7 nucleotides agree with TRBD2. The CDR3 is 16 residues long. V shed 7 bases, J shed 0 bases, and the junction held 6 bases outside the gene matches. Germline V lookup: CDR1 MDHEN, CDR2 SYDVKM. The CDR3 nucleotides read TGTGCCAGCATGGTTCCGGGGGGCTCTGGGGCCAACGTCCTGACTTTC. This sequence encodes CASMVPGGSGANVLTF.

CDR3 DNA: TGTGCCAGCAGCTTCCAACCGACACCCACCTACGAGCAGTACTTC. It codes for CASSFQPTPTYEQYF. The gene calls are TRBV7-3 and TRBJ2-7; the D is unclear. The germline gives CDR1 SGHTA, CDR2 FQGTGA. This CDR3 comprises 15 residues. The V gene lost 3 bases and the J gene lost 2 bases, with 14 bases spanning the gap.

The chain employs TRBV6-1 and TRBJ1-6; 8 nucleotides line up with TRBD1. CDR3 length: 14 amino acids. The V segment lost 6 bases and the J segment 10 bases; nucleotides outside the gene matches: 8. CDR1 and CDR2 (germline): MNHNS, SASEGT. CDR3 sequence (DNA): TGTGCCAGCAGACCGACAGGGGATGGGTCACCCCTCCACTTT. Protein: CASRPTGDGSPLHF.

The CDR3 DNA is TGTGCCAGCTCCCCTAGCGGGGGGGCCTACGAGCAGTACTTC. Residues: CASSPSGGAYEQYF. The chain combines TRBV18 with TRBJ2-7; the match to TRBD2 covers 12 bases. With 6 bases clipped from V and 2 bases from J, the junction kept 2 bases outside the gene matches. Germline loops: CDR1 KGHSH, CDR2 LQKENI. This CDR3 contains 14 residues.

This clone was observed a few times. This chain uses TRBV10-3 with TRBJ2-1; D may be TRBD1 (6 bases). Germline CDR1 is ENHRY and CDR2 is SYGVKD. V was shortened by 6 bases and J by 4 bases, with 10 bases between the two germline ends. The CDR3 has 13 residues. The CDR3 region has the DNA TGTGCCATCAGGCCGGGACAATACAATGAGCAGTTCTTC. Amino acids: CAIRPGQYNEQFF.

This sequence joins TRBV4-2 and TRBJ2-7; 9 bases are shared with TRBD2. Germline V gene lookup returns CDR1 LGHNA and CDR2 YNFKEQ. The CDR3 is 17 amino acids. With 0 bases clipped from V and 2 bases from J, the junction kept 8 bases outside the gene matches. The chain's CDR3 is CASSQDYRGGGAYEQYF. The CDR3 nucleotides are TGTGCCAGCAGCCAAGATTACAGGGGCGGGGGGGCCTACGAGCAGTACTTC.

This clone was seen only a few times. This chain uses TRBV28 with TRBJ2-1, with 12 positions matching TRBD2. CDR1 is MDHEN, CDR2 SYDVKM, per germline. The CDR3 consists of 15 residues. V dropped 6 bases and J dropped 7; count of bases not matched to a gene: 7. This CDR3 is CASRSPSGGGNEQFF. CDR3 bases: TGTGCCAGCAGGTCCCCTAGCGGGGGGGGGAATGAGCAGTTCTTC.

The chain is built from TRBV7-9 and TRBJ1-2, with D tentatively TRBD1 (6 bases). CDR3 length equals 14 residues. Trimming cost V 5 bases and J 4 bases, with 14 bases left between them. The germline gives CDR1 SEHNR, CDR2 FQNEAQ (reference sequence). The DNA for the CDR3 is TGTGCCAGCAGCCCTACAGGGCAACCCTATGGCTACACCTTC. It yields the protein CASSPTGQPYGYTF.

This clone showed up just a few times. The chain couples TRBV6-4 to TRBJ1-2; 7 nucleotides align to TRBD1. V shed 6 bases, J shed 7 bases, and the junction held 14 bases outside the gene matches. This CDR3 is built from 15 residues. Looked up from germline, CDR1 is MRHNA and CDR2 is SNTAGT. The CDR3 spells CASRPEGQISSGYTF. The DNA of the CDR3 is TGTGCCAGCAGACCCGAGGGACAGATCAGTAGTGGCTACACCTTC.

The V and J genes are TRBV5-6 and TRBJ2-6; D is possibly TRBD2 (6 bases). V was clipped by 1 base and J by 0 bases, with 14 bases between them. This CDR3 comprises 18 residues. Germline CDR1 and CDR2: SGHDT and YYEEEE. The chain's CDR3 is CASSLFWRDVSGANVLTF. CDR3 in DNA: TGTGCCAGCAGCTTGTTTTGGCGGGACGTCTCTGGGGCCAACGTCCTGACTTTC.

This clone was seen more than once but under ten times. The chain links TRBV28 to TRBJ1-1; tentative D call: TRBD1 (6 bases). Trimming shortened V by 8 bases and J by 1 base, and 23 bases separated the two germline ends. CDR1 is MDHEN, CDR2 SYDVKM, per germline. This CDR3 contains 17 residues. CDR3 nucleotide sequence: TGTGCCAGCCCGAAAACACCGGGACAAGGTGAGAACACTGAAGCTTTCTTT. Protein sequence: CASPKTPGQGENTEAFF.

The CDR3 region has the DNA TGTGCCAGCAGCTCGATGCCAGGGGGCAACGGCTACACCTTC. The encoded protein is CASSSMPGGNGYTF. The chain recombines TRBV5-6 with TRBJ1-2, with 8 bases identical to TRBD1. Germline CDR1 SGHDT, CDR2 YYEEEE. The CDR3 sequence is 14 residues long. With 3 bases clipped from V and 8 bases from J, the junction kept 9 bases outside the gene matches.

This sequence joins TRBV13 and TRBJ1-1, with TRBD1 matching over 8 bases. V shed 5 bases and J 1 base; nucleotides not matched to a gene: 6. The CDR3 has 15 amino acids. Per the germline V gene, CDR1 is PRHDT and CDR2 is FYEKMQ (reference sequence). The CDR3 DNA reads as TGTGCCAGCAGCGGCCGGACAGGGTCGAACACTGAAGCTTTCTTT. Translated, it gives CASSGRTGSNTEAFF. Using reference TRBV13 and TRBJ1-1 for the parts outside the CDR3, the full variable domain is AAGVIQSPRHLIKEKRETATLKCYPIPRHDTVYWYQQGPGQDPQFLISFYEKMQSDKGSIPDRFSAQQFSDYHSELNMSSLELGDSALYFCASSGRTGSNTEAFFGQGTRLTVV.

The V gene is TRBV19, the J gene TRBJ2-2; the D gene is possibly TRBD2 (7 bases). There are 15 residues in the CDR3. Trimming stripped 7 bases from V and 4 bases from J, with 16 bases between. CDR1 and CDR2 (germline): LNHDA, SQIVND (reference sequence). The CDR3 protein is CASTVRGGGTGELFF. Here the CDR3 DNA reads TGTGCCAGTACGGTTCGAGGGGGGGGCACCGGGGAGCTGTTTTTT.

The genes are TRBV6-5 and TRBJ1-1; D is perhaps TRBD1 (5 bases). Germline CDR1 is MNHEY and CDR2 is SVGAGI. This CDR3 contains 13 residues. The ends were cut back, 7 bases at V and 2 bases at J, with 11 bases in the middle. This chain's CDR3 is CASTIDRNTEAFF. The CDR3 DNA is TGTGCCAGCACTATAGACAGAAACACTGAAGCTTTCTTT.

The chain joins TRBV9 to TRBJ1-2, with D possibly being TRBD1 (5 bases). Germline CDR1 is SGDLS and CDR2 is YYNGEE. The V gene lost 1 base and the J gene lost 8 bases, with 15 bases spanning the gap. The CDR3 covers 14 residues. CDR3 protein: CASSVLGRGDGYTF. The DNA for the CDR3 is TGTGCCAGCAGCGTATTGGGGCGGGGGGACGGCTACACCTTC.

The CDR3 coding sequence is TGCGCCAGCAGCCAAGAGGGGGCGGGCGGGGAGCTGTTTTTT. Residues: CASSQEGAGGELFF. The chain combines TRBV4-3 with TRBJ2-2, with D perhaps matching TRBD1 (6 bases). Between the trimmed V and J ends, which lost 0 bases and 7 bases, there was a span of 9 bases. Per the germline V gene, CDR1 is LGHNA and CDR2 is YSLEER. This CDR3 is built from 14 residues.

The chain uses TRBV29-1 and TRBJ2-5; 7 positions match TRBD2. This CDR3 is 11 amino acids long. J lost 5 bases, V lost 3 bases, and 0 bases had no gene match. From germline, CDR1 is SQVTM and CDR2 ANQGSEA. The CDR3 coding sequence is TGCAGCGTTGAGGGAGGGGAGACCCAGTACTTC. It specifies CSVEGGETQYF.

In this sample, this clone turned up a few times. This sequence joins TRBV5-1 and TRBJ2-3; the match to TRBD1 covers 9 bases. The junction had 13 bases not matched to a gene; V was cut back by 9 bases and J by 5 bases. The CDR3 has 15 amino acids. Germline CDR1 and CDR2: SGHRS and YFSETQ. CDR3 nucleotides: TGCGCCACCTCTCCACAGGGGGCTGTGGGAGATACGCAGTATTTT. This encodes CATSPQGAVGDTQYF.